This entry describes one T cell receptor (beta chain). No antigen is known for it. The CDR3 has 19 residues. CDR1 is SGHAT, CDR2 FQNNGV, per germline. Trimming at V came to 5 bases and at J to 7 bases, leaving 21 bases not matched to a gene. This sample is drawn from a study of T cell repertoires in cytomegalovirus infection. Study conclusions and caveats: The response measured ex vivo was dominated by TCR beta clonotypes (HLA-C-restricted and CMV-specific).

TCRdb re-derived calls from the reads in MiXCR, one entry per CDR3 protein. This sample yields 680,000 or so distinct CDR3 sequences, of which 35% are seen a single time; about 2.8% belongs to the top ten. The chain is built from TRBV11-2 and TRBJ1-4; 8 positions agree with TRBD1. What was sequenced was PBMCs. The receptor's source is a human donor in good health (CMV status not recorded). Some clones in this sample may be carry-over from other donors' samples. CDR3 loop: CASSRRRDRLLLNSEKLFF. The CDR3 DNA reads TGTGCCAGCAGCCGACGAAGGGACAGGCTCTTATTGAATAGTGAAAAACTGTTTTTT.